The rows below give T cell receptor beta chains drawn from one sample of a study of cytomegalovirus exposure and HLA in healthy donors. Sequenced by immunoSEQ multiplex PCR; TCRdb stores in-frame clones only, minus some. Here the sample spans roughly 150,000 clones, approximately 80% being singletons. Sequencing was done on a sample of PBMCs. These TCRs come from a boy between 2 and 10 years old in good health and CMV-seronegative. CDR3s include the opening cysteine and the closing phenylalanine or tryptophan. A D gene is named only where the DNA matches it firmly. Clone size is not always given. Where it is, it says once, few, many or a class for expanded clones.

clone_size: -; v_call: TRBV9; d_call: TRBD1; j_call: TRBJ1-1; cdr3_aa: CASSPRGHTEAFF; cdr3_nt: TGTGCCAGCAGCCCAAGGGGGCACACTGAAGCTTTCTTT
clone_size: -; v_call: TRBV11-3; d_call: -; j_call: TRBJ2-2; cdr3_aa: CASSVGFGGELFF; cdr3_nt: TGTGCCAGCAGCGTAGGATTCGGCGGGGAGCTGTTTTTT
clone_size: -; v_call: TRBV29-1; d_call: TRBD1; j_call: TRBJ2-5; cdr3_aa: CSVEGNPDRIEETQYF; cdr3_nt: TGCAGCGTTGAAGGTAACCCGGACAGGATAGAAGAGACCCAGTACTTC
clone_size: -; v_call: TRBV7-8; d_call: -; j_call: TRBJ1-1; cdr3_aa: CASSFGPGMNTEAFF; cdr3_nt: -
clone_size: once; v_call: TRBV6-5; d_call: TRBD2; j_call: TRBJ2-1; cdr3_aa: CASSFRSAGTYNEQFF; cdr3_nt: TGTGCCAGCAGTTTCCGATCAGCGGGGACGTACAATGAGCAGTTCTTC
clone_size: -; v_call: TRBV11-2; d_call: -; j_call: TRBJ2-5; cdr3_aa: CASSLGWQVQETQYF; cdr3_nt: TGTGCCAGCAGCTTAGGATGGCAGGTACAAGAGACCCAGTACTTC
clone_size: -; v_call: TRBV13; d_call: TRBD2; j_call: TRBJ2-3; cdr3_aa: CASSWTLAGLTDTQYF; cdr3_nt: TGTGCCAGCAGCTGGACACTAGCGGGGCTCACAGATACGCAGTATTTT
clone_size: -; v_call: TRBV11-2; d_call: TRBD1; j_call: TRBJ1-1; cdr3_aa: CASSFSGQGVNTEAFF; cdr3_nt: TGTGCCAGCAGCTTCTCGGGACAGGGGGTTAACACTGAAGCTTTCTTT
clone_size: -; v_call: TRBV18; d_call: TRBD1; j_call: TRBJ2-1; cdr3_aa: CASSPPNSGQGAKNEQFF; cdr3_nt: TGTGCCAGCTCACCACCGAACTCGGGACAGGGGGCGAAAAATGAGCAGTTCTTC
clone_size: -; v_call: TRBV7-8; d_call: TRBD2; j_call: TRBJ2-3; cdr3_aa: CASSLDWGGLVRDTQYF; cdr3_nt: TGTGCCAGCAGCTTAGATTGGGGCGGACTAGTTCGAGATACGCAGTATTTT
clone_size: -; v_call: TRBV6-5; d_call: TRBD1; j_call: TRBJ2-3; cdr3_aa: CASGQGADTQYF; cdr3_nt: TGTGCCAGCGGACAGGGGGCAGATACGCAGTATTTT
clone_size: once; v_call: TRBV2; d_call: TRBD2; j_call: TRBJ2-3; cdr3_aa: CASSDGTSGNTQYF; cdr3_nt: TGTGCCAGCAGTGACGGGACTAGCGGAAATACGCAGTATTTT
clone_size: -; v_call: TRBV4-3; d_call: TRBD2; j_call: TRBJ2-3; cdr3_aa: CASSQELAGGGDTQYF; cdr3_nt: TGCGCCAGCAGCCAAGAGCTGGCGGGAGGGGGAGATACGCAGTATTTT
clone_size: -; v_call: TRBV19; d_call: TRBD1; j_call: TRBJ1-1; cdr3_aa: CASGTGPTLEAFF; cdr3_nt: TGTGCCAGTGGGACAGGCCCCACACTTGAAGCTTTCTTT
clone_size: -; v_call: TRBV5-1; d_call: -; j_call: TRBJ2-2; cdr3_aa: CASSLDTQGGGELFF; cdr3_nt: TGCGCCAGCAGCTTGGATACACAGGGCGGCGGGGAGCTGTTTTTT
clone_size: few; v_call: TRBV19; d_call: TRBD2; j_call: TRBJ2-2; cdr3_aa: CASSLAGDYTGELFF; cdr3_nt: TGTGCCAGTAGTCTAGCGGGTGATTACACCGGGGAGCTGTTTTTT
clone_size: -; v_call: TRBV6-6; d_call: -; j_call: TRBJ1-5; cdr3_aa: CASSYIQGGNQPQHF; cdr3_nt: TGTGCCAGCAGTTACATACAGGGTGGCAATCAGCCCCAGCATTTT
clone_size: -; v_call: TRBV7-3; d_call: TRBD1; j_call: TRBJ2-2; cdr3_aa: CASSLKGQGELRYDTGELFF; cdr3_nt: TGTGCCAGCAGCTTAAAGGGACAGGGCGAATTAAGATATGACACCGGGGAGCTGTTTTTT
clone_size: -; v_call: TRBV5-6; d_call: TRBD1; j_call: TRBJ1-2; cdr3_aa: CASSLALFDRGDGYTF; cdr3_nt: TGTGCCAGCAGCTTGGCCTTATTCGACAGGGGGGATGGCTACACCTTC
clone_size: -; v_call: TRBV19; d_call: -; j_call: TRBJ1-1; cdr3_aa: CASSSLAIGGTEAFF; cdr3_nt: TGTGCCAGTAGTTCCCTCGCAATAGGGGGCACTGAAGCTTTCTTT
clone_size: -; v_call: TRBV6-6; d_call: TRBD1; j_call: TRBJ1-2; cdr3_aa: CASSYDGQETYGYTF; cdr3_nt: TGTGCCAGCAGTTACGACGGACAGGAGACCTATGGCTACACCTTC
clone_size: -; v_call: TRBV19; d_call: -; j_call: TRBJ2-7; cdr3_aa: CASSLRTNYEQYF; cdr3_nt: TGTGCCAGTAGTCTTCGGACAAACTACGAGCAGTACTTC
clone_size: -; v_call: TRBV29-1; d_call: TRBD2; j_call: TRBJ2-5; cdr3_aa: CSVDPLAGEETQYF; cdr3_nt: TGCAGCGTTGACCCGTTAGCGGGGGAAGAGACCCAGTACTTC
clone_size: -; v_call: TRBV2; d_call: -; j_call: TRBJ2-3; cdr3_aa: CASSPWAGRGLTDTQYF; cdr3_nt: TGTGCCAGCAGCCCCTGGGCGGGGAGAGGGTTAACAGATACGCAGTATTTT
clone_size: -; v_call: TRBV7-9; d_call: -; j_call: TRBJ2-7; cdr3_aa: CASSRGQFFSYEQYF; cdr3_nt: TGTGCCAGCAGCAGAGGACAGTTTTTTTCCTACGAGCAGTACTTC
clone_size: -; v_call: TRBV29-1; d_call: TRBD2; j_call: TRBJ2-3; cdr3_aa: CSERPSGTTDTQYF; cdr3_nt: TGCAGCGAGCGTCCTAGCGGGACCACAGATACGCAGTATTTT
clone_size: few; v_call: TRBV5-4; d_call: -; j_call: TRBJ1-6; cdr3_aa: CASSFRGAKSPLHF; cdr3_nt: TGTGCCAGCAGCTTCCGGGGGGCTAAATCACCCCTCCACTTT
clone_size: -; v_call: TRBV2; d_call: -; j_call: TRBJ1-2; cdr3_aa: CASSEARPGGTGYTF; cdr3_nt: TGTGCCAGCAGTGAAGCTCGGCCGGGAGGGACCGGCTACACCTTC